This T cell receptor (beta chain) is drawn from a study of blood T cell repertoires in COVID-19. The wider study: Some COVID-19 samples were acute and others convalescent; all came from the United States, Italy and Spain.

Some clones are missing from TCRdb's copy, which holds only in-frame ones; the method was immunoSEQ multiplex PCR. The sample consists of more than 140,000 clones, 86% of them appearing once. This TCR was sampled from a woman aged 55-70 years with acute or convalescent COVID-19. Sequenced sample: peripheral blood.

This CDR3 is CASSLQTGDLEKLFF. Written as DNA, the CDR3 is TGTGCCAGCAGTCTTCAGACAGGGGACCTCGAAAAACTGTTTTTT. The J gene is TRBJ1-4, the V gene TRBV28; TRBD1 matches at 8 bases. The V and J ends lost 5 bases and 8 bases, in that order; junction bases with no gene match: 10. The CDR3 has 15 residues. Germline V gene data show CDR1 as MDHEN and CDR2 as SYDVKM.